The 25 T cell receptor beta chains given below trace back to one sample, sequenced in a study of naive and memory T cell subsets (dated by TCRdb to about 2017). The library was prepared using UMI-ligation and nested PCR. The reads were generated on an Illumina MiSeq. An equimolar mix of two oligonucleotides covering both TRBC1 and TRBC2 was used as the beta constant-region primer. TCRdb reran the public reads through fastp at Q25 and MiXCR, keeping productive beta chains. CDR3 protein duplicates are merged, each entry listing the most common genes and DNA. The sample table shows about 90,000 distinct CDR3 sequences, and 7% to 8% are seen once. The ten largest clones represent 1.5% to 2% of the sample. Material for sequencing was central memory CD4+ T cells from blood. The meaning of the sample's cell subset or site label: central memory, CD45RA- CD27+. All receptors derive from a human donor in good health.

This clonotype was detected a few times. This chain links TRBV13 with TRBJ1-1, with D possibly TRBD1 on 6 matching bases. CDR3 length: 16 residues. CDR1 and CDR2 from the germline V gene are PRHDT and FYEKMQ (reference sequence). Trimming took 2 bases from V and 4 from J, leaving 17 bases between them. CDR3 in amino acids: CASSLPHLQGGTEAFF. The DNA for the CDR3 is TGTGCCAGCAGCTTACCCCACCTACAGGGAGGCACTGAAGCTTTCTTT.

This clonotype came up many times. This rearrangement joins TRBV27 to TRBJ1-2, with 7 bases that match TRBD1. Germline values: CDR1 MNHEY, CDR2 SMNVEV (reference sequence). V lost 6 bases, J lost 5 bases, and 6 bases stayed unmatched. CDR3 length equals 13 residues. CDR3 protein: CASSRQGRYGYTF. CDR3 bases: TGTGCCAGCAGCAGACAGGGTAGATATGGCTACACCTTC.

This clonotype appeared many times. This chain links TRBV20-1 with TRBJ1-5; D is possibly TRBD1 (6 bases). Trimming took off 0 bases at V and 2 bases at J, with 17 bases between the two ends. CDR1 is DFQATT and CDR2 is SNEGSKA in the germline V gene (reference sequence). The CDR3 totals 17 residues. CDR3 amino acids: CSARDSLQGIGNQPQHF. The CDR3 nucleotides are TGCAGTGCTAGAGATTCCCTGCAGGGGATCGGCAATCAGCCCCAGCATTTT.

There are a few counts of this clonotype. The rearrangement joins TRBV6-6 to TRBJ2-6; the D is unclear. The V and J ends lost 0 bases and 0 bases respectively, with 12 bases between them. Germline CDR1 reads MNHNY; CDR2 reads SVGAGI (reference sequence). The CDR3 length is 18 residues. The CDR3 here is CASSYSAAVLSGANVLTF. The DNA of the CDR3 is TGTGCCAGCAGTTACTCGGCGGCAGTTCTCTCTGGGGCCAACGTCCTGACTTTC.

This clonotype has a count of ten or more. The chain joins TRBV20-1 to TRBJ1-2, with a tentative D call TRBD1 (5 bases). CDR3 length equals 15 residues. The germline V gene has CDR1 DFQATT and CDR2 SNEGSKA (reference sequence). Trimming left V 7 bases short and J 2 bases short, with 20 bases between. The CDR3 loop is CSVKDSGTVNYGYTF. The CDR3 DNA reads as TGCAGTGTAAAGGATTCCGGGACGGTCAACTATGGCTACACCTTC.

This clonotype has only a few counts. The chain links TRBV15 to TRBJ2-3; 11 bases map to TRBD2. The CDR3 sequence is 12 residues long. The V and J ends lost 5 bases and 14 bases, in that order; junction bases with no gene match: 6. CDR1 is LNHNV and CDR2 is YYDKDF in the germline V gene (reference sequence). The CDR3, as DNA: TGTGCCACCAGCCCGATTAGCGGGAGGGGGTATTTT. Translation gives CATSPISGRGYF.

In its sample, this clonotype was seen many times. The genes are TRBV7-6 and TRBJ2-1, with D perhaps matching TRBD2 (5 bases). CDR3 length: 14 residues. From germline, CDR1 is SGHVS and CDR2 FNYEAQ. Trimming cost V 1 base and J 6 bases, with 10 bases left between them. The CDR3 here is CASSLGTFGNEQFF. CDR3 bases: TGTGCCAGCAGCTTAGGGACTTTCGGCAATGAGCAGTTCTTC.

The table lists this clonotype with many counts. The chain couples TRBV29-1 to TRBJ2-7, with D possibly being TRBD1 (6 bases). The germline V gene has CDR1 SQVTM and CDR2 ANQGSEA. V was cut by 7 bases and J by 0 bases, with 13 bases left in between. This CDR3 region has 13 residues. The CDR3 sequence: CSASTGPSYEQYF. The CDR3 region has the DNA TGCAGCGCCTCCACAGGGCCCTCCTACGAGCAGTACTTC.

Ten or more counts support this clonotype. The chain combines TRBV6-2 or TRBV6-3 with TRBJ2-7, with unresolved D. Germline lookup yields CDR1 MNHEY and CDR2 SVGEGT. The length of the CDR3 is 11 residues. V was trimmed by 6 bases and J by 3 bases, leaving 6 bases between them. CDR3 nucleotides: TGTGCCAGCAGCAGATACTACGAGCAGTACTTC. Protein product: CASSRYYEQYF.

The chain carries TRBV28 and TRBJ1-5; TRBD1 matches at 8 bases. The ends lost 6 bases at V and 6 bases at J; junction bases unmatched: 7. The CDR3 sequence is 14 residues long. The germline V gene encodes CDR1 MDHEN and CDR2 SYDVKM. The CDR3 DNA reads TGTGCCAGCAGGACAGGGGTCGCCGGTCAGCCCCAGCATTTT. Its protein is CASRTGVAGQPQHF.

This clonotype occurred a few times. The CDR3 DNA reads TGTGCCAGCAGCTTGGGACTAGCGGGGAACACCGGGGAGCTGTTTTTT. Translating gives CASSLGLAGNTGELFF. The rearrangement joins TRBV7-3 to TRBJ2-2, with 12 positions matching TRBD2. With V trimmed by 3 bases and J by 1 base, 0 bases remained unmatched. This CDR3 spans 16 amino acids. The V gene's germline CDR1 is SGHTA and CDR2 FQGTGA.

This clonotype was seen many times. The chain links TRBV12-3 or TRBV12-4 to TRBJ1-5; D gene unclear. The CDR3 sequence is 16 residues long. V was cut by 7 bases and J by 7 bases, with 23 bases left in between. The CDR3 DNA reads TGTGCCAGCAACCCGGGTGTCAGGCATAGGATCCAGCCCCAGCATTTT. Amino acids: CASNPGVRHRIQPQHF.

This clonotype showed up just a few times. The CDR3 protein is CASGYFSVNYGYTF. The CDR3 DNA reads as TGTGCTAGTGGCTACTTCTCAGTCAACTATGGCTACACCTTC. The chain has TRBV12-5 and TRBJ1-2; D is undetermined. This CDR3 spans 14 amino acids. V dropped 6 bases and J dropped 2 bases, with 13 bases sitting between them. Germline V lookup: CDR1 LGHNT, CDR2 FRNRAP. The entire variable domain, with the rest obtained from reference TRBV12-5 and TRBJ1-2, is as follows: DARVTQTPRHKVTEMGQEVTMRCQPILGHNTVFWYRQTMMQGLELLAYFRNRAPLDDSGMPKDRFSAEMPDATLATLKIQPSEPRDSAVYFCASGYFSVNYGYTFGSGTRLTVV.

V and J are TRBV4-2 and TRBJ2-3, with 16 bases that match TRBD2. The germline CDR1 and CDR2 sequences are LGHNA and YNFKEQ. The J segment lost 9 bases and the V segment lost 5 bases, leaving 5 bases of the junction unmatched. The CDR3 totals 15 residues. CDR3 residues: CASSSGTSGRETQYF. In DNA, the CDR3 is TGTGCCAGCAGCTCTGGGACTAGCGGGAGGGAGACGCAGTATTTT.

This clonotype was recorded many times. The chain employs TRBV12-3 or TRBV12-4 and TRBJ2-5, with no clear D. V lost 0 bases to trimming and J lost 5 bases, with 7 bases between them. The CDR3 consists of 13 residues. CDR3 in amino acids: CASSLAGRETQYF. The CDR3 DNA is TGTGCCAGCAGTTTAGCCGGGCGGGAGACCCAGTACTTC.

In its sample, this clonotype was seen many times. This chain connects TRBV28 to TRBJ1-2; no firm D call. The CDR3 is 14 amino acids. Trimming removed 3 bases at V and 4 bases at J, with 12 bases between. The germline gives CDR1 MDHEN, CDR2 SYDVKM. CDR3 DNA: TGTGCCAGCAGTTTTAAGCTGTTAGTCTATGGCTACACCTTC. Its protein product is CASSFKLLVYGYTF.

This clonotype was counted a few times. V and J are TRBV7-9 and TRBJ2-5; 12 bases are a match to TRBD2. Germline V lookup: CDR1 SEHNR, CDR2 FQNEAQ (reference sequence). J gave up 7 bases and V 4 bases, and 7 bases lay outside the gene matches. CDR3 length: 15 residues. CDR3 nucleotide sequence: TGTGCCAGCAGCTCACTAGCGGGAGGCGGGGGGACCCAGTACTTC. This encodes CASSSLAGGGGTQYF.

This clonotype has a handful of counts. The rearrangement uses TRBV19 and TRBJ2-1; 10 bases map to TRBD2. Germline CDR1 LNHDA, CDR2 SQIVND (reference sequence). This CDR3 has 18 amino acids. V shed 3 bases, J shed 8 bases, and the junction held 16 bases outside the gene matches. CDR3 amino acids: CASSMGVSGRTFGDEQFF. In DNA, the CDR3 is TGTGCCAGTAGTATGGGGGTTAGCGGGAGGACCTTTGGCGATGAGCAGTTCTTC.

The CDR3 DNA sequence: TGTGCCAGCTGTACAGGGGGCATCACAGATACGCAGTATTTT. Its protein is CASCTGGITDTQYF. V and J are TRBV12-3 or TRBV12-4 and TRBJ2-3, with 9 bases lining up with TRBD1. Losses at the gene ends were 8 bases for V and 2 bases for J; bases not matched to a gene: 5. The CDR3 has 14 residues.

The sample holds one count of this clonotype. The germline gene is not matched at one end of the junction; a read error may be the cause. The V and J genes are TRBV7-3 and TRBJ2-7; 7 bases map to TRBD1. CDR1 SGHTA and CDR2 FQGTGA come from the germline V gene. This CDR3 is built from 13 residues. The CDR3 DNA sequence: TGTGCCAGCAGCTTATCACGGGACAGCCCACGGAACTTC. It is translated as CASSLSRDSPRNF.

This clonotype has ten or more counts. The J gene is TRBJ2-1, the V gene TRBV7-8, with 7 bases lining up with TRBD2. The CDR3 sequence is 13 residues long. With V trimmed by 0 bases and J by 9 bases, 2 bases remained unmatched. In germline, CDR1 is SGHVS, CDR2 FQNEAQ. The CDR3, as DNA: TGTGCCAGCAGCTTAGCGCGGGGGACTGAGCAGTTCTTC. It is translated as CASSLARGTEQFF. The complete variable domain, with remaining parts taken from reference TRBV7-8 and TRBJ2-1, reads GAGVSQSPRYKVAKRGQDVALRCDPISGHVSLFWYQQALGQGPEFLTYFQNEAQLDKSGLPSDRFFAERPEGSVSTLKIQRTQQEDSAVYLCASSLARGTEQFFGPGTRLTVL.

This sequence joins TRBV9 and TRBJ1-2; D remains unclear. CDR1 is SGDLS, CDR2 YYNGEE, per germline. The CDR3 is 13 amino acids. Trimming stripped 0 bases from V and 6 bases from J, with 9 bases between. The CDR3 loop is CASSVVEGNGYTF. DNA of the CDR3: TGTGCCAGCAGCGTAGTGGAGGGAAATGGCTACACCTTC. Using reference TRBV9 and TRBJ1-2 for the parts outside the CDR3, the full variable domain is DSGVTQTPKHLITATGQRVTLRCSPRSGDLSVYWYQQSLDQGLQFLIQYYNGEERAKGNILERFSAQQFPDLHSELNLSSLELGDSALYFCASSVVEGNGYTFGSGTRLTVV.

In DNA form, the CDR3 reads TGTGCCAGCAGGTCTAGCGGGAGGAGCTCCTACGAGCAGTACTTC. This translates into CASRSSGRSSYEQYF. The chain combines TRBV12-3 or TRBV12-4 with TRBJ2-7; 11 nucleotides agree with TRBD2. J lost 0 bases, V lost 6 bases, and 4 bases had no gene match. The CDR3 consists of 15 residues.

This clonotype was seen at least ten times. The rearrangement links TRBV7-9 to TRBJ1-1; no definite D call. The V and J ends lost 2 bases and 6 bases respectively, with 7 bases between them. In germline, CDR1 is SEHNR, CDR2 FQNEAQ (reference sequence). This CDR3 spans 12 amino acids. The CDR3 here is CASSLRQAEAFF. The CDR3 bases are TGTGCCAGCAGCTTAAGGCAGGCTGAAGCTTTCTTT.

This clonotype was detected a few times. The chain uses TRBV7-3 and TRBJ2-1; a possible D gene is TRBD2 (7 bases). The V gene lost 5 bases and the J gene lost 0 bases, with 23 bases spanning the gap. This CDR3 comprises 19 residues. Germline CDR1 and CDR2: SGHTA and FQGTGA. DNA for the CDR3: TGTGCCAGCAGCCATCCTACAGGGAGGGGCGTCGGCTCCTACAATGAGCAGTTCTTC. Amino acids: CASSHPTGRGVGSYNEQFF.